These T cell receptor beta chains were read from a single sample in a study of siplizumab effects on memory and regulatory T cells. Some clones are missing from TCRdb's copy, which holds only in-frame ones; the method was immunoSEQ multiplex PCR. The sample lists under 85,000 clones, around nine tenths occurring once. What was sequenced was Tregs sorted from blood. The receptors come from a human donor in good health. Both conserved end residues are part of each CDR3. Each record gives: J gene, V gene, D gene, clone size, CDR3 protein, CDR3 DNA. D genes are given only for firm matches. Only some rows state a clone size, as once, few, many or a class for expanded clones.

J gene: TRBJ1-3; V gene: TRBV11-1; D gene: NA; clone size: once; CDR3 protein: CASRTPGAFGNTIYF; CDR3 DNA: TGTGCCAGCAGAACTCCAGGCGCCTTTGGAAACACCATATATTTT
J gene: TRBJ2-1; V gene: TRBV9; D gene: TRBD2; clone size: NA; CDR3 protein: CASSPLDSGRDPYNEQFF; CDR3 DNA: TGTGCCAGCAGCCCCCTGGATAGCGGGAGGGACCCTTACAATGAGCAGTTCTTC
J gene: TRBJ1-4; V gene: TRBV5-4; D gene: TRBD1; clone size: NA; CDR3 protein: CASSFLGGGEKLFF; CDR3 DNA: TGTGCCAGCAGCTTTCTAGGGGGCGGCGAAAAACTGTTTTTT
J gene: TRBJ2-7; V gene: TRBV4-1; D gene: NA; clone size: NA; CDR3 protein: CASSQGGPGLTPYEQYF; CDR3 DNA: TGCGCCAGCAGCCAAGGTGGCCCGGGCCTCACTCCCTACGAGCAGTACTTC
J gene: TRBJ1-2; V gene: TRBV9; D gene: TRBD1; clone size: NA; CDR3 protein: CASSVSGGFNYGYTF; CDR3 DNA: TGTGCCAGCAGCGTATCAGGGGGGTTTAACTATGGCTACACCTTC
J gene: TRBJ1-4; V gene: TRBV29-1; D gene: NA; clone size: NA; CDR3 protein: CSVGEHPADEKLFF; CDR3 DNA: TGCAGCGTTGGGGAACATCCGGCGGATGAAAAACTGTTTTTT
J gene: TRBJ1-4; V gene: TRBV18; D gene: NA; clone size: NA; CDR3 protein: CASSPGVVGEKLFF; CDR3 DNA: TGTGCCAGCTCACCAGGGGTCGTGGGCGAAAAACTGTTTTTT
J gene: TRBJ2-3; V gene: TRBV5-1; D gene: NA; clone size: once; CDR3 protein: CASSPSTDTQYF; CDR3 DNA: TGCGCCAGCAGCCCGAGCACAGATACGCAGTATTTT
J gene: TRBJ1-5; V gene: TRBV28; D gene: NA; clone size: NA; CDR3 protein: CASSGPGVGNQPQHF; CDR3 DNA: TGTGCCAGCAGTGGACCAGGGGTAGGCAATCAGCCCCAGCATTTT
J gene: TRBJ1-2; V gene: TRBV19; D gene: NA; clone size: NA; CDR3 protein: CASSRDSGGYGYTF; CDR3 DNA: TGTGCCAGTAGTAGGGATTCCGGGGGCTATGGCTACACCTTC
J gene: TRBJ1-1; V gene: TRBV10-3; D gene: NA; clone size: once; CDR3 protein: CAIRGSAGSEAFF; CDR3 DNA: TGTGCCATCAGGGGCTCGGCGGGCTCTGAAGCTTTCTTT
J gene: TRBJ2-7; V gene: TRBV7-8; D gene: NA; clone size: NA; CDR3 protein: CASSLRPSGLITYEQYF; CDR3 DNA: TGTGCCAGCAGCTTAAGGCCGAGCGGCTTAATAACCTACGAGCAGTACTTC
J gene: TRBJ2-7; V gene: TRBV28; D gene: TRBD2; clone size: NA; CDR3 protein: CASRKRLADSYEQYF; CDR3 DNA: TGTGCCAGCAGGAAAAGACTAGCGGACTCCTACGAGCAGTACTTC
J gene: TRBJ2-5; V gene: TRBV6-6; D gene: NA; clone size: NA; CDR3 protein: CASTPGGETQYF; CDR3 DNA: TGTGCCAGCACCCCCGGGGGAGAGACCCAGTACTTC
J gene: TRBJ2-3; V gene: TRBV6-1; D gene: NA; clone size: NA; CDR3 protein: CASRLSTDTQYF; CDR3 DNA: TGTGCCAGCAGGCTTAGCACAGATACGCAGTATTTT
J gene: TRBJ2-5; V gene: TRBV2; D gene: NA; clone size: NA; CDR3 protein: CASNPGVETQYF; CDR3 DNA: TGTGCCAGCAACCCTGGCGTAGAGACCCAGTACTTC
J gene: TRBJ2-4; V gene: TRBV29-1; D gene: NA; clone size: NA; CDR3 protein: CSVFSQETFIQYF; CDR3 DNA: TGCAGCGTTTTTTCTCAAGAAACGTTCATTCAGTACTTC
J gene: TRBJ1-2; V gene: TRBV21-1; D gene: NA; clone size: NA; CDR3 protein: CASSILASGTYGYTF; CDR3 DNA: TGTGCCAGCAGCATCCTAGCCTCCGGGACCTATGGCTACACCTTC
J gene: TRBJ1-1; V gene: TRBV29-1; D gene: NA; clone size: NA; CDR3 protein: CSALWWAGGMNTEAFF; CDR3 DNA: TGCAGCGCCCTGTGGTGGGCGGGGGGAATGAACACTGAAGCTTTCTTT
J gene: TRBJ2-2; V gene: TRBV5-1; D gene: TRBD1; clone size: NA; CDR3 protein: CASSRGTTGGTGELFF; CDR3 DNA: TGCGCCAGCAGCCGGGGAACAACAGGGGGCACCGGGGAGCTGTTTTTT
J gene: TRBJ2-5; V gene: TRBV5-1; D gene: NA; clone size: NA; CDR3 protein: CASSPFIGPGRETQYF; CDR3 DNA: TGCGCCAGCAGCCCTTTTATCGGCCCTGGTCGGGAGACCCAGTACTTC
J gene: TRBJ2-7; V gene: TRBV11-3; D gene: NA; clone size: NA; CDR3 protein: CASSSMPARLSYEQYF; CDR3 DNA: TGTGCCAGCAGCTCCATGCCCGCCAGACTCTCCTACGAGCAGTACTTC
J gene: TRBJ2-5; V gene: TRBV15; D gene: NA; clone size: NA; CDR3 protein: CATSGRGARRETQYF; CDR3 DNA: TGTGCCACCAGCGGCCGGGGGGCGAGGAGGGAGACCCAGTACTTC
J gene: TRBJ2-3; V gene: TRBV6-5; D gene: TRBD1; clone size: once; CDR3 protein: CASRTGGIDTQYF; CDR3 DNA: TGTGCCAGCCGGACAGGGGGAATAGATACGCAGTATTTT
J gene: TRBJ2-1; V gene: TRBV18; D gene: TRBD2; clone size: NA; CDR3 protein: CASSPMGLARNEQFF; CDR3 DNA: TGTGCCAGCTCACCCATGGGACTAGCGCGCAATGAGCAGTTCTTC
J gene: TRBJ1-1; V gene: TRBV27; D gene: NA; clone size: NA; CDR3 protein: CASSPWTENTEAFF; CDR3 DNA: TGTGCCAGCAGTCCCTGGACGGAGAACACTGAAGCTTTCTTT
J gene: TRBJ1-3; V gene: TRBV5-1; D gene: NA; clone size: NA; CDR3 protein: CASSWDAKPGNTIYF; CDR3 DNA: TGCGCCAGCAGCTGGGACGCTAAGCCTGGAAACACCATATATTTT
J gene: TRBJ2-1; V gene: TRBV10-3; D gene: TRBD2; clone size: NA; CDR3 protein: CAIRAGVGENEQFF; CDR3 DNA: TGTGCCATCAGAGCGGGAGTGGGGGAAAATGAGCAGTTCTTC
J gene: TRBJ2-2; V gene: TRBV9; D gene: TRBD2; clone size: few; CDR3 protein: CASSVEARAGGPGELFF; CDR3 DNA: TGTGCCAGCAGCGTAGAGGCGCGAGCGGGAGGGCCCGGGGAGCTGTTTTTT
J gene: TRBJ1-3; V gene: TRBV6-1; D gene: TRBD1; clone size: NA; CDR3 protein: CASTPQGGTGNTIYF; CDR3 DNA: TGTGCCAGCACCCCTCAGGGGGGTACTGGAAACACCATATATTTT
J gene: TRBJ1-2; V gene: TRBV7-9; D gene: NA; clone size: NA; CDR3 protein: CASSLAEIGGYTF; CDR3 DNA: TGTGCCAGCAGCTTAGCCGAGATCGGGGGCTACACCTTC
J gene: TRBJ2-7; V gene: TRBV5-4; D gene: TRBD2; clone size: NA; CDR3 protein: CASSWAGGEQYF; CDR3 DNA: TGTGCCAGCAGCTGGGCGGGGGGCGAGCAGTACTTC
J gene: TRBJ2-7; V gene: TRBV4-1; D gene: TRBD2; clone size: NA; CDR3 protein: CASSPGLTSGRISEQYF; CDR3 DNA: TGCGCCAGCAGCCCTGGCCTTACTAGCGGGAGAATCTCCGAGCAGTACTTC
J gene: TRBJ2-7; V gene: TRBV5-6; D gene: TRBD1; clone size: NA; CDR3 protein: CASSLEGARGNEQYF; CDR3 DNA: TGTGCCAGCAGCTTAGAGGGGGCGCGAGGGAACGAGCAGTACTTC
J gene: TRBJ1-4; V gene: TRBV6-5; D gene: NA; clone size: once; CDR3 protein: CASSYNGGNEKLFF; CDR3 DNA: TGTGCCAGCAGTTACAATGGGGGGAATGAAAAACTGTTTTTT
J gene: TRBJ2-1; V gene: TRBV7-8; D gene: NA; clone size: NA; CDR3 protein: CASSLTFKGNEQFF; CDR3 DNA: TGTGCCAGCAGCTTAACCTTCAAGGGTAATGAGCAGTTCTTC
J gene: TRBJ1-1; V gene: TRBV9; D gene: NA; clone size: NA; CDR3 protein: CASSVELNTEAFF; CDR3 DNA: TGTGCCAGCAGCGTAGAACTGAACACTGAAGCTTTCTTT
J gene: TRBJ1-4; V gene: TRBV30; D gene: NA; clone size: NA; CDR3 protein: CAWSLLTSWGEKLFF; CDR3 DNA: TGTGCCTGGAGTCTCTTGACTTCGTGGGGTGAAAAACTGTTTTTT
J gene: TRBJ2-1; V gene: TRBV7-3; D gene: NA; clone size: NA; CDR3 protein: CASSLIGNEQFF; CDR3 DNA: TGTGCCAGCAGCTTAATAGGCAATGAGCAGTTCTTC
J gene: TRBJ1-1; V gene: TRBV2; D gene: NA; clone size: NA; CDR3 protein: CASDRVGMGTEAFF; CDR3 DNA: TGTGCCAGTGATAGGGTGGGGATGGGCACTGAAGCTTTCTTT
J gene: TRBJ1-2; V gene: TRBV10-3; D gene: TRBD1; clone size: NA; CDR3 protein: CAISDIGQGTGGYTF; CDR3 DNA: TGTGCCATCAGTGATATTGGACAGGGAACGGGTGGCTACACCTTC
J gene: TRBJ2-3; V gene: TRBV18; D gene: NA; clone size: NA; CDR3 protein: CASSPVAEGTQYF; CDR3 DNA: TGTGCCAGCTCACCAGTTGCCGAAGGTACGCAGTATTTT
J gene: TRBJ1-5; V gene: TRBV6-1; D gene: NA; clone size: NA; CDR3 protein: CASTESRKYNQPQHF; CDR3 DNA: TGTGCCAGCACGGAAAGTAGAAAGTACAATCAGCCCCAGCATTTT
J gene: TRBJ2-7; V gene: TRBV7-9; D gene: NA; clone size: NA; CDR3 protein: CASSPRLAYEQYF; CDR3 DNA: TGTGCCAGCAGCCCTAGGTTGGCATACGAGCAGTACTTC
J gene: TRBJ1-5; V gene: TRBV4-2; D gene: NA; clone size: NA; CDR3 protein: CASSQGNQLNQPQHF; CDR3 DNA: TGTGCCAGCAGCCAAGGTAATCAGCTAAATCAGCCCCAGCATTTT
J gene: TRBJ2-5; V gene: TRBV5-6; D gene: TRBD2; clone size: NA; CDR3 protein: CASSFRASGRAEETQYF; CDR3 DNA: TGTGCCAGCAGCTTTCGGGCTAGCGGGAGGGCCGAGGAGACCCAGTACTTC
J gene: TRBJ1-3; V gene: TRBV6-5; D gene: NA; clone size: medium-sized; CDR3 protein: CASKGTGNTIYF; CDR3 DNA: TGTGCCAGCAAAGGGACCGGAAACACCATATATTTT
J gene: TRBJ2-4; V gene: TRBV21-1; D gene: NA; clone size: NA; CDR3 protein: CASSNMLDRALAKNIQYF; CDR3 DNA: TGTGCCAGCAGCAACATGCTGGACAGGGCGCTAGCCAAAAACATTCAGTACTTC
J gene: TRBJ2-1; V gene: TRBV27; D gene: NA; clone size: NA; CDR3 protein: CASSSVDKYNEQFF; CDR3 DNA: TGTGCCAGCAGCTCTGTTGACAAATACAATGAGCAGTTCTTC
J gene: TRBJ2-1; V gene: TRBV28; D gene: NA; clone size: NA; CDR3 protein: CASRGFGRSSYNEQFF; CDR3 DNA: TGTGCCAGCAGGGGGTTTGGGAGGAGCTCCTACAATGAGCAGTTCTTC
J gene: TRBJ2-7; V gene: TRBV6-1; D gene: TRBD1; clone size: NA; CDR3 protein: CASSLGTVLWYEQYF; CDR3 DNA: TGTGCCAGCAGCCTCGGGACAGTCCTTTGGTACGAGCAGTACTTC
J gene: TRBJ2-5; V gene: TRBV30; D gene: TRBD2; clone size: NA; CDR3 protein: CAWSDPLASGRAGETQYF; CDR3 DNA: TGTGCCTGGAGTGACCCCCTCGCGAGCGGGAGGGCCGGGGAGACCCAGTACTTC
J gene: TRBJ2-3; V gene: TRBV9; D gene: TRBD2; clone size: once; CDR3 protein: CASSEGLAGYYGTQYF; CDR3 DNA: TGTGCCAGCAGCGAGGGACTAGCGGGATATTACGGTACGCAGTATTTT